These 25 T cell receptor beta chains share one sample of origin, sequenced in a study of blood T cells in healthy people across ages. With a J-beta primer mix and a sample-barcoded 5' primer, a second PCR ran about 6 to 11 cycles. In TCRdb, the 5' RACE reads were re-called with MiXCR into one record per CDR3 protein. The data hold roughly 1.9 million distinct CDR3 sequences, with about 39% observed a single time. The specimen sequenced was blood. These receptors all stem from a human donor in good health.

The chain recombines TRBV3-1 with TRBJ2-5, with a weak D call TRBD2 (5 bases). Looked up from germline, CDR1 is LGHDT and CDR2 is YNNKEL (reference sequence). Deletions cut 0 bases from V and 3 bases from J, with 8 bases between. The CDR3 runs 14 residues. The CDR3 spells CASSQEVSEETQYF. DNA of the CDR3: TGTGCCAGCAGCCAAGAGGTTAGCGAAGAGACCCAGTACTTC.

This sequence joins TRBV5-6 and TRBJ1-2, with D possibly matching TRBD1 (5 bases). Germline V gene sequence: CDR1 SGHDT, CDR2 YYEEEE. V was trimmed by 4 bases and J by 4 bases, leaving 17 bases between them. The CDR3 has 15 residues. As DNA, the CDR3 is TGTGCCAGCAGCCTGAGGGACCCAGGGCTCTATGGCTACACCTTC. Amino acid sequence: CASSLRDPGLYGYTF.

This clonotype was seen a handful of times. V and J are TRBV7-2 and TRBJ2-7; D gene ambiguous. Per germline, CDR1 SGHTA and CDR2 FQGNSA. The CDR3 has 14 residues. V was shortened by 3 bases and J by 3 bases, with 12 bases between the two germline ends. The CDR3, as DNA: TGTGCCAGCAGCTTTCCTGGTAGGCGCTACGAGCAGTACTTC. Amino acids: CASSFPGRRYEQYF.

This clonotype was seen more than once but under ten times. The gene calls are TRBV20-1 and TRBJ2-5; D remains unclear. The length of the CDR3 is 11 residues. The germline V gene has CDR1 DFQATT and CDR2 SNEGSKA (reference sequence). Trimming removed 3 bases from V and 4 bases from J, with 6 bases in between. Here the CDR3 reads CSASLVETQYF. CDR3 sequence (DNA): TGCAGTGCTAGCCTAGTAGAGACCCAGTACTTC.

This clonotype was found once. This sequence may be a read error, since a much larger clone differs from it by one base. This chain joins TRBV7-3 and TRBJ2-1; TRBD1 aligns across 7 bases. CDR3 length equals 13 residues. The V gene's germline CDR1 is SGHTA and CDR2 FQGTGA. The CDR3 sequence is CAGSTQGVDEQFF. The CDR3 DNA follows: TGTGCCGGCAGCACGCAGGGGGTGGATGAGCAGTTCTTC.

A few counts support this clonotype. The J gene is TRBJ2-1, the V gene TRBV13; 10 nucleotides agree with TRBD2. CDR1 and CDR2 from the germline V gene are PRHDT and FYEKMQ (reference sequence). V shed 7 bases and J 7 bases; nucleotides not matched to a gene: 16. The CDR3 sequence is 17 residues long. In DNA form, the CDR3 reads TGTGCCAGCACCGACTCGAAAGCGGGGGGGCCGAGGAATGAGCAGTTCTTC. This codes for CASTDSKAGGPRNEQFF.

This clonotype occurred many times. The rearrangement joins TRBV29-1 to TRBJ2-6; possibly TRBD1 for D (6 bases). CDR1 is SQVTM and CDR2 is ANQGSEA in the germline V gene. The CDR3 extends over 16 amino acids. V lost 3 bases to trimming and J lost 1 base, with 13 bases between them. The CDR3 loop reads CSVEATGQSGANVLTF. In DNA form, the CDR3 reads TGCAGCGTTGAGGCAACAGGACAGTCTGGGGCCAACGTCCTGACTTTC. The full variable domain, with the rest looked up from reference TRBV29-1 and TRBJ2-6, is SAVISQKPSRDICQRGTSLTIQCQVDSQVTMMFWYRQQPGQSLTLIATANQGSEATYESGFVIDKFPISRPNLTFSTLTVSNMSPEDSSIYLCSVEATGQSGANVLTFGAGSRLTVL.

The chain joins TRBV3-1 to TRBJ2-7; 9 bases map to TRBD2. Germline trimming cut 5 bases from V and 6 bases from J; bases unmatched to any gene: 8. Germline V gene lookup returns CDR1 LGHDT and CDR2 YNNKEL (reference sequence). The CDR3 loop spans 14 amino acids. CDR3 in amino acids: CASSAIAGVGEQYF. CDR3 nucleotides: TGTGCCAGCAGCGCGATAGCGGGGGTCGGCGAGCAGTACTTC.

The V call is TRBV7-6, the J call TRBJ1-1; TRBD1 might be the D (5 bases). The V end lost 1 base, the J end lost 11 bases, and 14 bases lay between the germline ends. Germline V CDR1 and CDR2: SGHVS, FNYEAQ. The CDR3 runs 13 residues. The CDR3 coding sequence is TGTGCCAGCAGCTTAGGTAGTACGGGGCCGGCTTTCTTT. Translated: CASSLGSTGPAFF.

J is TRBJ2-3 and V is TRBV7-9; the match to TRBD2 covers 12 bases. Germline assignment: CDR1 SEHNR and CDR2 FQNEAQ (reference sequence). Trimming took 5 bases from V and 0 from J; bases not matched to a gene: 12. This CDR3 region has 19 residues. This CDR3 is CASSLPLAGGPGSTDTQYF. In nucleotides, the CDR3 is TGTGCCAGCAGCCTACCACTAGCGGGGGGACCAGGAAGCACAGATACGCAGTATTTT.

This chain uses TRBV20-1 with TRBJ1-4; tentative D call: TRBD1 (6 bases). The CDR3 contains 16 residues. The V gene's germline CDR1 is DFQATT and CDR2 SNEGSKA (reference sequence). V lost 5 bases and J 4 bases, leaving 20 bases between the germline ends. In DNA form, the CDR3 reads TGCAGTGCTCTCCCTCGGGGGGGCCTGATTAATGAAAAACTGTTTTTT. Its protein is CSALPRGGLINEKLFF.

V gene TRBV6-2 or TRBV6-3 combines with J gene TRBJ1-2, with a tentative D call TRBD1 (5 bases). This CDR3 has 12 amino acids. Trimming pared 7 bases from V and 8 bases from J, leaving 14 bases between. CDR1 is MNHEY and CDR2 is SVGEGT in the germline V gene. CDR3 sequence (DNA): TGTGCCAGCAACCCAGGGTCGCGAGGCTACACCTTC. It is translated as CASNPGSRGYTF.

This chain connects TRBV5-1 to TRBJ2-5; D is uncertain. Trimming stripped 7 bases from V and 0 bases from J, with 13 bases between. CDR1 is SGHRS and CDR2 is YFSETQ in the germline V gene. The CDR3 totals 14 residues. The CDR3 loop reads CASARDWYQETQYF. CDR3 nucleotide sequence: TGCGCCAGCGCACGCGATTGGTACCAAGAGACCCAGTACTTC.

The chain joins TRBV6-1 to TRBJ1-5; 8 bases agree with TRBD1. V dropped 5 bases and J dropped 6; count of bases not matched to a gene: 9. Germline lookup yields CDR1 MNHNS and CDR2 SASEGT. This CDR3 contains 15 residues. In DNA form, the CDR3 reads TGTGCCAGCAGTCCTCCCGGACAGGGTCGTCAGCCCCAGCATTTT. Translation: CASSPPGQGRQPQHF.

This clonotype was seen only a few times. Sequence at one end of the junction differs from germline and may be a read error. V is TRBV29-1 and J is TRBJ2-6, with D possibly TRBD1 on 5 matching bases. Germline V gene sequence: CDR1 SQVTM, CDR2 ANQGSEA. The CDR3 consists of 14 residues. The CDR3 sequence: CSVVGNSGADVLTF. The CDR3 DNA reads as TGCAGCGTTGTGGGGAACTCTGGGGCCGACGTCCTGACTTTC.

This clonotype has more than one count but fewer than ten. The chain couples TRBV7-6 to TRBJ2-1, with 16 nucleotides matching TRBD2. CDR1 is SGHVS and CDR2 is FNYEAQ in the germline V gene. The ends lost 4 bases at V and 10 bases at J; junction bases unmatched: 4. The CDR3 covers 15 residues. The CDR3 DNA reads as TGTGCCAGCAGCTGGGGACTAGCGGGGGGGCACGAGCAGTTCTTC. This sequence encodes CASSWGLAGGHEQFF.

This clonotype has just a few counts. The chain is built from TRBV4-1 and TRBJ2-1; TRBD2 matches 9 bases. Germline V gene data show CDR1 as MGHRA and CDR2 as YSYEKL. V was clipped by 4 bases and J by 5 bases; unmatched bases: 6. The CDR3 consists of 15 residues. The CDR3 DNA sequence: TGCGCCAGCAGCCTAATGAGCGGGGGGAACAATGAGCAGTTCTTC. Translated: CASSLMSGGNNEQFF.

The chain links TRBV20-1 to TRBJ2-4, with a weak D call TRBD2 (7 bases). The DNA end favors TRBJ2-7, so the J call may be wrong. CDR3 length: 14 residues. Germline V lookup: CDR1 DFQATT, CDR2 SNEGSKA (reference sequence). The CDR3 bases are TGCAGTGCTAGGTTCAGCGGGACATCCTACGAGCAGTACTTC. Its translation: CSARFSGTSYEQYF.

The chain links TRBV2 to TRBJ1-2; 8 bases line up with TRBD1. The V and J ends lost 7 bases and 1 base, in that order; junction bases with no gene match: 8. This CDR3 contains 15 residues. Germline V gene data show CDR1 as SNHLY and CDR2 as FYNNEI. CDR3 protein: CASKEPGQVNYGYTF. CDR3 nucleotide sequence: TGTGCCAGCAAGGAACCGGGACAGGTTAACTATGGCTACACCTTC.

The chain joins TRBV10-3 to TRBJ2-1, with 7 bases matching TRBD1. Germline values: CDR1 ENHRY, CDR2 SYGVKD. This CDR3 region has 16 residues. V shed 0 bases, J shed 5 bases, and the junction held 7 bases outside the gene matches. The CDR3 here is CAISESAGTVNNEQFF. The CDR3 DNA reads TGTGCCATCAGTGAGTCGGCTGGGACAGTTAACAATGAGCAGTTCTTC.

This clonotype was counted only a few times. The J gene is TRBJ2-3, the V gene TRBV4-3, with TRBD2 identical over 11 bases. The CDR3 runs to 16 residues. The germline V gene encodes CDR1 LGHNA and CDR2 YSLEER. Germline trimming cut 4 bases from V and 4 bases from J; bases unmatched to any gene: 7. The CDR3 reads CASSPRLAGTSDTQYF. As DNA, the CDR3 is TGCGCCAGCAGCCCCCGACTAGCGGGGACATCAGATACGCAGTATTTT.

This clonotype was seen only a few times. V and J are TRBV5-1 and TRBJ1-2; TRBD1 might be the D (6 bases). The CDR3 sequence is 14 residues long. V dropped 6 bases and J dropped 5 bases, with 17 bases sitting between them. Germline V gene data show CDR1 as SGHRS and CDR2 as YFSETQ. In nucleotides, the CDR3 is TGCGCCAGCAACGTGGTGCAGGGGACATATGGCTACACCTTC. It codes for CASNVVQGTYGYTF.

The V gene is TRBV28, the J gene TRBJ2-5, with 10 bases aligning to TRBD1. This CDR3 region has 16 residues. In germline, CDR1 is MDHEN, CDR2 SYDVKM. The trim removed 6 bases at V and 11 bases at J, leaving 18 bases unmatched. In DNA form, the CDR3 reads TGTGCCAGCAGCCTCCTCGGGACAGGGGTTGGTTATGAGCAGTACTTC. This gives the protein CASSLLGTGVGYEQYF.

Worth noting for this clonotype: One end of the junction varies from germline; a read error may be responsible. The gene calls are TRBV10-2 and TRBJ2-7; the match to TRBD2 covers 9 bases. CDR1 WSHSY and CDR2 SAAADI come from the germline V gene. The CDR3 consists of 14 residues. CDR3 sequence reads: CVSRIAGDSYEQYF. The CDR3 DNA is TGCGTCAGCAGAATAGCGGGGGACTCCTACGAGCAGTACTTC.

V usage is TRBV20-1 and J usage is TRBJ2-1, with D possibly matching TRBD2 (6 bases). Looked up from germline, CDR1 is DFQATT and CDR2 is SNEGSKA (reference sequence). There are 15 residues in the CDR3. V lost 3 bases and J 2 bases, leaving 14 bases between the germline ends. CDR3 coding DNA: TGCAGTGCTAGGGATGATTTAGCGGCCTACAATGAGCAGTTCTTC. Protein sequence: CSARDDLAAYNEQFF.